What follows is one T cell receptor (beta chain) and its context. The data originate from a study of PD-L1 blockade in urothelial cancer. Background on the study: Patients, treated from about 2014 onward, received atezolizumab 1,200 mg intravenously every 3 weeks. Among blood samples, the median T cell count was some 140,000.

Using immunoSEQ multiplex PCR, the repertoire was profiled, and TCRdb retains in-frame clones only, with some absent. This table has about 82,000 clones, over 90% appearing once. This CDR3 has 12 residues. Germline V gene sequence: CDR1 MDHEN, CDR2 SYDVKM. V was shortened by 5 bases and J by 5 bases, with 9 bases between the two germline ends. J is TRBJ1-2 and V is TRBV28; D gene uncertain. Sequenced here: PBMCs, sampled around atezolizumab (anti-PD-L1) treatment. The TCR was taken from a man between 60 and 75 years old with urothelial cancer. The CDR3 DNA reads as TGTGCCAGCAGTAGGCGCGGTTATGGCTACACCTTC. Translating gives CASSRRGYGYTF.